These 7 T cell receptor beta chains originate from one sample sequenced in a study of blood T cell repertoires in COVID-19. Assay used: immunoSEQ multiplex PCR; TCRdb lists only in-frame clones, some missing. This sample carries about 120,000 clones, approximately 80% of them seen once, and the ten largest clones take 0.65% to 0.9%. The source material was peripheral blood. These receptors were collected from a woman in her seventies with acute or convalescent COVID-19.

The CDR3 here is CASSIGGDPGNTIYF. In nucleotides, the CDR3 is TGTGCCAGTAGTATTGGGGGGGACCCTGGAAACACCATATATTTT. The J gene is TRBJ1-3, the V gene TRBV19, with D possibly being TRBD1 (5 bases). Germline V gene lookup returns CDR1 LNHDA and CDR2 SQIVND (reference sequence). The CDR3 is 15 residues long. The V end was cut by 3 bases, the J end by 2 bases, with 11 bases between.

The genes are TRBV9 and TRBJ2-5, with 7 nucleotides matching TRBD1. J gave up 0 bases and V 3 bases, and 5 bases lay outside the gene matches. The CDR3 sequence is 15 residues long. Germline V gene sequence: CDR1 SGDLS, CDR2 YYNGEE. CDR3 loop: CASSAHGTDQETQYF. The CDR3 DNA sequence: TGTGCCAGCAGCGCCCACGGGACAGACCAAGAGACCCAGTACTTC.

This chain uses TRBV11-2 with TRBJ2-1, with a weak D call TRBD2 (5 bases). CDR3 length: 17 residues. Per germline, CDR1 SGHAT and CDR2 FQNNGV. V was clipped by 5 bases and J by 2 bases, with 19 bases between them. CDR3 in amino acids: CASSQTRDQLTYNEQFF. CDR3 coding DNA: TGTGCCAGCAGCCAAACACGGGATCAACTCACCTACAATGAGCAGTTCTTC.

The CDR3 protein is CASSYSGSGGPNEQFF. CDR3 DNA sequence: TGTGCCAGCAGTTACTCGGGCAGCGGGGGCCCCAATGAGCAGTTCTTC. The V and J genes are TRBV6-6 and TRBJ2-1; TRBD2 aligns across 8 bases. V lost 0 bases and J lost 6; bases outside the gene matches: 7. The CDR3 runs 16 residues. Germline loops: CDR1 MNHNY, CDR2 SVGAGI (reference sequence).

The CDR3 bases are TGCGCCAGCAGCCGCGTCCAAGGGGCTAACACCGGGGAGCTGTTTTTT. Its protein product is CASSRVQGANTGELFF. The chain combines TRBV4-1 with TRBJ2-2; tentative D call: TRBD1 (5 bases). The CDR3 extends over 16 amino acids. The germline gives CDR1 MGHRA, CDR2 YSYEKL. The V end lost 4 bases, the J end lost 2 bases, and 14 bases lay between the germline ends.

The chain joins TRBV5-1 to TRBJ2-6, with D possibly being TRBD1 (5 bases). This CDR3 spans 17 amino acids. The V gene's germline CDR1 is SGHRS and CDR2 YFSETQ. Trimming cost V 5 bases and J 1 base, with 16 bases left between them. The CDR3 sequence is CASRAAGIRSGANVLTF. The CDR3 DNA sequence: TGCGCCAGCAGAGCAGCAGGGATAAGATCTGGGGCCAACGTCCTGACTTTC.

The table lists this clone with a count of one. V is TRBV7-3 and J is TRBJ1-3; 9 nucleotides line up with TRBD1. Germline CDR1 is SGHTA and CDR2 is FQGTGA. The CDR3 extends over 13 amino acids. The V and J ends lost 4 bases and 7 bases, in that order; junction bases with no gene match: 2. This CDR3 is CASSSGQGNTIYF. CDR3 coding DNA: TGTGCCAGCAGCTCTGGACAGGGGAACACCATATATTTT. Combining the CDR3 with reference TRBV7-3 and TRBJ1-3 gives the whole variable domain GAGVSQTPSNKVTEKGKYVELRCDPISGHTALYWYRQSLGQGPEFLIYFQGTGAADDSGLPNDRFFAVRPEGSVSTLKIQRTERGDSAVYLCASSSGQGNTIYFGEGSWLTVV.